This TCR beta chain appears in the sequencing data of a study of shared clonotypes between healthy human individuals. Naive CD8 isolation took CD45RO-negative cells positively selected for CCR7 and excluded terminally differentiated effector memory CD45RA+ cells. The V end lost 10 bases, the J end lost 0 bases, and 13 bases lay between the germline ends. The CDR3 runs 13 residues. Germline loops: CDR1 SEHNR, CDR2 FQNEAQ (reference sequence). Measured with immunoSEQ multiplex PCR; TCRdb has only the in-frame clones, and not every one. Altogether about 2.1 million clones are present, about 94% being singletons, with the ten largest covering 1.5% to 2%.

V and J are TRBV7-9 and TRBJ2-7; D is ambiguous. This TCR was sampled from a man between 18 and 35 years old in good health. Some clones in this sample may be carry-over from other donors' samples. The sample consisted of naive CD8+ T cells from PBMCs. CDR3 residues: CATSHATSYEQYF. The DNA for the CDR3 is TGTGCCACATCGCATGCCACCTCCTACGAGCAGTACTTC. The full variable domain, rest sourced from reference TRBV7-9 and TRBJ2-7, is DTGVSQNPRHKITKRGQNVTFRCDPISEHNRLYWYRQTLGQGPEFLTYFQNEAQLEKSRLLSDRFSAERPKGSFSTLEIQRTEQGDSAMYLCATSHATSYEQYFGPGTRLTVT.